Listed below are T cell receptor beta chains from one sample, sequenced in a study of blood T cell repertoires in COVID-19. The data were produced by immunoSEQ multiplex PCR, yet TCRdb's version contains in-frame clones alone and is incomplete. The table records around 190,000 clones, 80% to 90% of them present only once. Sequenced: peripheral blood. These receptors were obtained from a man in his fifties or sixties with active or convalescent COVID-19. Each CDR3 is given with its conserved first and last residue. The order of the fields is D gene, clone size, J gene, V gene, CDR3 DNA, CDR3 protein. D genes are given only for firm matches. Clone size appears in some rows only: once, few, many, or a class for an expanded clone.

>TRBD1|-|TRBJ1-6|TRBV7-3
TGTGCCAGCAGCCTGGTCGACAGGGGGCCTTATTCACCCCTCCACTTT
CASSLVDRGPYSPLHF
>-|few|TRBJ1-3|TRBV7-3
TGTGCCAGCAGCTTAAACGGGGTCGGGAACTCTGGAAACACCATATATTTT
CASSLNGVGNSGNTIYF
>TRBD1|-|TRBJ2-2|TRBV6-4
TGTGCCAGCAGTGACCCGGGACAGTTGATTGAGAACACCGGGGAGCTGTTTTTT
CASSDPGQLIENTGELFF
>-|-|TRBJ2-3|TRBV30
TGTGCCTGGAGAACGGGGATTAGCACAGATACGCAGTATTTT
CAWRTGISTDTQYF
>-|-|TRBJ2-2|TRBV24-1
TGTGCCACCAGTGATTTCCAGGGGAACACCGGGGAGCTGTTTTTT
CATSDFQGNTGELFF
>TRBD2|-|TRBJ2-7|TRBV5-1
TGCGCCAGCAGCTTGGTCACGGCGGGGGGGCCTCACGAGCAGTACTTC
CASSLVTAGGPHEQYF
>TRBD2|few|TRBJ2-1|TRBV27
TGTGCCAGCAGGGCCGGGACTAGCGCCTACAATGAGCAGTTCTTC
CASRAGTSAYNEQFF
>TRBD1|-|TRBJ2-7|TRBV5-1
TGCGCCAGCAGCCCTGTCCCGGGACAGGTGAAATACGAGCAGTACTTC
CASSPVPGQVKYEQYF
>TRBD1|once|TRBJ2-7|TRBV14
TGTGCCAGCAGCGGACAGGGTTGGGGCGAGCAGTACTTC
CASSGQGWGEQYF
>-|-|TRBJ1-1|TRBV9
TGTGCCAGCAGCGTAACCTCTAGTGGTGGAACTGAAGCTTTCTTT
CASSVTSSGGTEAFF
>TRBD1|-|TRBJ1-1|TRBV3-1/TRBV3-2
TGTGCCAGCAGCCACATGACAGGGGGCTGGGCTGAAGCTTTCTTT
CASSHMTGGWAEAFF
>-|-|TRBJ1-4|TRBV18
TGTGCCAGCTCACCGACAATTCAGGGAGCGGGAGAAAAACTGTTTTTT
CASSPTIQGAGEKLFF
>-|-|TRBJ1-1|TRBV2
TGTGCCAGCGTCAAGGAACAGGCCCAGAACACTGAAGCTTTCTTT
CASVKEQAQNTEAFF
>-|-|TRBJ1-4|TRBV19
TGTGCCAGTACCCAGAGGGATGCCGCAACTAATGAAAAACTGTTTTTT
CASTQRDAATNEKLFF
>-|-|TRBJ1-2|TRBV12-3/TRBV12-4
TGTGCCAGCAGCCGGGTAGTTAGTGGCTACACCTTC
CASSRVVSGYTF
>-|-|TRBJ2-7|TRBV2
TGTGCCAGCACCGAGTCAAGGGGCGAGCAGTACTTC
CASTESRGEQYF
>TRBD2|-|TRBJ2-2|TRBV30
TGTGCCTGGAGTAAAGCGGGGGGGAGGGGCACCGGGGAGCTGTTTTTT
CAWSKAGGRGTGELFF
>TRBD1|-|TRBJ1-2|TRBV6-4
TGTGCCAGCAGGCCGGGACAGGGGATCATTGGCTACACCTTC
CASRPGQGIIGYTF
>-|-|TRBJ1-1|TRBV12-5
TGTGCTAGTGGTTTAAGGGGGAACACTGAAGCTTTCTTT
CASGLRGNTEAFF
>-|-|TRBJ1-1|TRBV11-3
TGTGCCAGCAGTGGGAGGGGTACTGAAGCTTTCTTT
CASSGRGTEAFF
>TRBD2|-|TRBJ2-2|TRBV6-5
TGTGCCAGCAGTTACAGACTAGCGGGGGGGACCGGGGAGCTGTTTTTT
CASSYRLAGGTGELFF
>-|-|TRBJ2-1|TRBV5-1
TGCGCCAGCACTCTGGGGGCGAACAATGAGCAGTTCTTC
CASTLGANNEQFF
>TRBD2|few|TRBJ2-5|TRBV18
TGTGCCAGCTCACCCCGACTAGCGGGGAGGGAGACCCAGTACTTC
CASSPRLAGRETQYF
>TRBD1|-|TRBJ1-2|TRBV18
TGTGCCAGCTCACCACCGGGACAGACCTATGGCTACACCTTC
CASSPPGQTYGYTF
>-|-|TRBJ2-3|TRBV10-2
TGCGCCAGCAGTGAGAGAGGCAGGGGAGGGGCAGATACGCAGTATTTT
CASSERGRGGADTQYF
>-|-|TRBJ1-4|TRBV30
TGTGCCTGGACCCCAAGACAGAGACCTAAACTGTTTTTT
CAWTPRQRPKLFF
>-|-|TRBJ1-1|TRBV7-3
TGTGCCAGCAGTAAACAGGGATCGAATGTAGGAGGCACTGAAGCTTTCTTT
CASSKQGSNVGGTEAFF
>TRBD1|-|TRBJ1-1|TRBV6-5
TGTGCCAGCAGCGGACAGGGCTTATACACTGAAGCTTTCTTT
CASSGQGLYTEAFF
>TRBD2|-|TRBJ2-1|TRBV19
TGTGCCAGTAGTACCTATCTGACTAGCGGGCCTTACAATGAGCAGTTCTTC
CASSTYLTSGPYNEQFF
>TRBD2|once|TRBJ2-5|TRBV2
TGTGCCAGCAGTGAACTAGCGGGGGAGCAAGAGACCCAGTACTTC
CASSELAGEQETQYF
>TRBD1|-|TRBJ2-6|TRBV2
TGTGCCAGCAGCTCCCGGACAGGGGGCTTACTGACTTTC
CASSSRTGGLLTF
>TRBD2|once|TRBJ2-1|TRBV4-2
TGTGCCAGCAGCCAAACTAGCGGGGGGGCCTGGCAGTTCTTC
CASSQTSGGAWQFF
>-|-|TRBJ1-2|TRBV5-5
TGTGCCAGCAGCCTCTCACTAAGGGAGGGCTACACCTTC
CASSLSLREGYTF
>TRBD1|-|TRBJ1-6|TRBV19
TGTGCCAGTAGTAATGACAGGGCCGGGTTTCGCCTCCACTTT
CASSNDRAGFRLHF
>TRBD1|once|TRBJ2-1|TRBV5-3
TGTGCCAGAAGCCCCGGACAGGACCCGTACAATGAGCAGTTCTTC
CARSPGQDPYNEQFF
>TRBD1|-|TRBJ2-5|TRBV4-2
TGTGCCAGCAGCCAAGGGTTCGGCAGGGGGCCCCAAGAGACCCAGTACTTC
CASSQGFGRGPQETQYF
>TRBD1|-|TRBJ1-5|TRBV6-5
TGTGCCAGCAGTTACTCGGGACAGGGTCGACAGCCCCAGCATTTT
CASSYSGQGRQPQHF
>-|once|TRBJ1-2|TRBV28
TGTGCCAGCAGTACCCCAGGGATTTTCTATGGCTACACCTTC
CASSTPGIFYGYTF
>TRBD1|-|TRBJ2-7|TRBV11-1
TGTGCCAGCAGCCCACCGGGACAGGGGTCCTACGAGCAGTACTTC
CASSPPGQGSYEQYF
>TRBD2|-|TRBJ2-1|TRBV11-3
TGTGCCAGCAGCCCGGGACTATACAATGAGCAGTTCTTC
CASSPGLYNEQFF
>TRBD2|-|TRBJ2-7|TRBV7-2
TGTGCCAGCAGCAGGACTAGAGTCTACGAGCAGTACTTC
CASSRTRVYEQYF
>-|-|TRBJ1-1|TRBV18
TGTGCCAGCTCACCAGGGACTATCGGAGGGACTGAAGCTTTCTTT
CASSPGTIGGTEAFF
>TRBD2|-|TRBJ2-5|TRBV5-5
TGTGCCAGCAGCCCCTGGGGAGCGGGGGGCCCCGGGCAAGAGACCCAGTACTTC
CASSPWGAGGPGQETQYF
>-|few|TRBJ1-3|TRBV16
TGTGCCAGCAGCGCGGGCGTTAACTCTGGAAACACCATATATTTT
CASSAGVNSGNTIYF
>-|-|TRBJ1-3|TRBV6-2/TRBV6-3
TGTGCCAGCAGTTACGGGACACGGACTGGAAACACCATATATTTT
CASSYGTRTGNTIYF
>TRBD1|-|TRBJ1-3|TRBV30
TGTGCCTGGACGGACAGGGGAAACACCATATATTTT
CAWTDRGNTIYF
>TRBD2|-|TRBJ2-1|TRBV10-3
TGTGCCATCAGCGCCTTTGCGGGGAGCGGGAGGGTAAATGAGCAGTTCTTC
CAISAFAGSGRVNEQFF
>-|few|TRBJ2-1|TRBV5-1
TGCGCCAGCAGCTTGGTAGATGGTTCCAATGAGCAGTTCTTC
CASSLVDGSNEQFF